A single T cell receptor (beta chain) is shown here with its context. The CDR3 runs 14 residues. Looked up from germline, CDR1 is SQVTM and CDR2 is ANQGSEA. V lost 0 bases, J lost 4 bases, and 12 bases lay in between. The source of the sample is a study of PD-L1 blockade in urothelial cancer. This table comes from immunoSEQ multiplex PCR, and its TCRdb copy is limited to in-frame clones, with some not included. The sample lists roughly 90,000 clones; 90% to 95% were seen once. The input for sequencing was PBMCs, taken around atezolizumab (anti-PD-L1) treatment. V is TRBV29-1 and J is TRBJ1-2, with unresolved D. The clonotype was recovered from a man aged 55 to 70 with urothelial cancer. The chain's CDR3 is CSVEDPQYLYGYTF. DNA for the CDR3: TGCAGCGTTGAAGATCCACAGTACCTCTATGGCTACACCTTC.